The rows below give T cell receptor beta chains drawn from one sample of a study of shared clonotypes between healthy human individuals. This table comes from immunoSEQ multiplex PCR, and its TCRdb copy is limited to in-frame clones, with some not included. Among 900,000 to 1,200,000 clones listed, around 78% were seen once. The source material was memory CD4+ T cells from PBMCs. The source of these receptors is a man in his late teens or twenties in good health. Some clones in this sample may be carry-over from other donors' samples. The CDR3 runs from the conserved cysteine through the conserved F or W. D genes are given only for firm matches. Rows give clone size only sometimes, using once, few, many, or a class for an expanded clone.

cdr3_nt cdr3_aa j_call v_call d_call clone_size
TGTGCCAGCAGACGGGGGGGTGGCGGCAATCAGCCCCAGCATTTT CASRRGGGGNQPQHF TRBJ1-5 TRBV6-5 . .
TGTGCCAGCAGTGAGCAGGGTGGCACTGAAGCTTTCTTT CASSEQGGTEAFF TRBJ1-1 TRBV2 . .
TGTGCCAGCAGCTTAGGCGGCGTCACAGATACGCAGTATTTT CASSLGGVTDTQYF TRBJ2-3 TRBV7-7 . .
TGCGCCAGCAGCCACCCAACGGGACAGGGGGCCACTGAAGCTTTCTTT CASSHPTGQGATEAFF TRBJ1-1 TRBV4-1 TRBD1 .
TGTGCCAGCCAACCGGGACAGGGATACGAGCAGTACTTC CASQPGQGYEQYF TRBJ2-7 TRBV6-1 TRBD1 .
TGTGCCAGCAGTTACGGGACAGGTCCGAGCAATCAGCCCCAGCATTTT CASSYGTGPSNQPQHF TRBJ1-5 TRBV6-6 TRBD1 .
TGTGCCAGCATTAGGACAGGGGGGGGTATGACGCAGTATTTT CASIRTGGGMTQYF TRBJ2-3 TRBV6-6 TRBD1 once
TGTGCCAGTACCTTACTAGGCACAGATACGCAGTATTTT CASTLLGTDTQYF TRBJ2-3 TRBV19 . .
TGCGCCAGCAGCTCTATAGCGGGAGAATCTCTCTGGCTCTTC CASSSIAGESLWLF TRBJ2-1 TRBV5-1 TRBD2 .
TGTGCCAGCAGTTCGGGCTCTGGCTACACCTTC CASSSGSGYTF TRBJ1-2 TRBV28 . .
TGTGCCAGCATACTAGGAGGGTTCTCTGGAAACACCATATATTTT CASILGGFSGNTIYF TRBJ1-3 TRBV2 . .
TGTGCCAGCAGCTTTTGGAGGGGACTAGCTAGCTACGAGCAGTACTTC CASSFWRGLASYEQYF TRBJ2-7 TRBV7-2 TRBD2 .
TGTGCCATCAGTTACGAGTCCACAGATACGCAGTATTTT CAISYESTDTQYF TRBJ2-3 TRBV10-3 . .
TGTGCCAGCAGCTTAGGGGTCAAAGGCTACACCTTC CASSLGVKGYTF TRBJ1-2 TRBV7-2 . .
TGTGCCAGCAAAGGGGACCGCTCTGGAAACACCATATATTTT CASKGDRSGNTIYF TRBJ1-3 TRBV2 . many
TGTGCCAGCAGTGGGGCGGAGGGGGCCTACGAGCAGTACTTC CASSGAEGAYEQYF TRBJ2-7 TRBV2 . .
TGTGCCAGCAGCGTTGGAGCGATCCGTGGGGCAGATACGCAGTATTTT CASSVGAIRGADTQYF TRBJ2-3 TRBV9 . .
TGTGCCATCAGGCGGGTAGCCGGCTACACCTTC CAIRRVAGYTF TRBJ1-2 TRBV10-3 . .
TGTGCCAGCAGAATTTCGGGACAGAATAATGAAAAACTGTTTTTT CASRISGQNNEKLFF TRBJ1-4 TRBV6-1 TRBD1 .
TGTGCCAGCTCACTAAAAGCACACGAGCAGTACTTC CASSLKAHEQYF TRBJ2-7 TRBV18 . .
TGTGCCAGCAGCTACCAAAATGGGCTCACTGAAGCTTTCTTT CASSYQNGLTEAFF TRBJ1-1 TRBV7-2 . .
TGTGCCAGCAGCTCCGACGGAAACTATGGCTACACCTTC CASSSDGNYGYTF TRBJ1-2 TRBV5-4 . once
TGTGCCAGCAGCAAAGACACCTATGGCTACACCTTC CASSKDTYGYTF TRBJ1-2 TRBV7-9 . .
TGTGCCTGGAGTAGGGGGCGGGAGCAGTTCTTC CAWSRGREQFF TRBJ2-1 TRBV30 TRBD1 .
TGCGCCAGTCATGGGGACAGGGGGAGTAATGAGCAGTTCTTC CASHGDRGSNEQFF TRBJ2-1 TRBV5-1 TRBD1 .
TGTGCCAGCAGCTTAGAGGAGGGCATCACTGAAGCTTTCTTT CASSLEEGITEAFF TRBJ1-1 TRBV7-8 . .
TGTGCCTGGAGTGTACGTCTAGGGGTGGCAACTAATGAAAAACTGTTTTTT CAWSVRLGVATNEKLFF TRBJ1-4 TRBV30 . .
TGTGCCAGCAGCTTACTAGCGGGAGTGTACGAGCAGTACTTC CASSLLAGVYEQYF TRBJ2-7 TRBV7-9 TRBD2 .
TGTGCCAGTAGTATAGTGTCGGGACACAACAATCAGCCCCAGCATTTT CASSIVSGHNNQPQHF TRBJ1-5 TRBV19 . .
TGTGCCAGCAGCCTGAATGACCGGACTAACTGTGGCTACACCTTC CASSLNDRTNCGYTF TRBJ1-2 TRBV7-9 . .
TGTGCCAGCAGTGAATTCGGCACGTCCACAGATACGCAGTATTTT CASSEFGTSTDTQYF TRBJ2-3 TRBV25-1 . .
TGCAGCGTTGAGAGAGGGCGTGAAGCTTTCTTT CSVERGREAFF TRBJ1-1 TRBV29-1 . few
TGTGCCTGGAGGTACCAGCATGGAGGGGGCGAGCAGTACTTC CAWRYQHGGGEQYF TRBJ2-7 TRBV30 . .
TGTGCTAGTGGTCTCGTTCTAGCGGGAGGGATCAATGAGCAGTTCTTC CASGLVLAGGINEQFF TRBJ2-1 TRBV12-5 TRBD2 .
TGTGCCAGTAGTTACAGTAAGTACTACAATGAGCAGTTCTTC CASSYSKYYNEQFF TRBJ2-1 TRBV19 . .
TGTGCCAGCAGCCGACGCCGGGACAGGGGCGGAGAGACCCAGTACTTC CASSRRRDRGGETQYF TRBJ2-5 TRBV7-8 TRBD1 .
TGCGCCAGCAGCTTACAGGGCGGGGAGACCCAGTACTTC CASSLQGGETQYF TRBJ2-5 TRBV5-1 . .
TGCGCCAGCAGCTTGGATGGGACCTTGGCCTACGAGCAGTACTTC CASSLDGTLAYEQYF TRBJ2-7 TRBV5-1 . .
TGTGCCAGCAGCTTAGAGCGGCAGGATACGCAGTATTTT CASSLERQDTQYF TRBJ2-3 TRBV7-9 . .
TGTGCCAGCAGTTCGAAGACAGAAGCTTTCTTT CASSSKTEAFF TRBJ1-1 TRBV6-6 . .
TGTGCCAGCAAATCCAACGGGCTCTACGAGCAGTACTTC CASKSNGLYEQYF TRBJ2-7 TRBV28 . .
TGTGCCAGCAGCCCCATCACCGGTCGGCTAGCGAACGAGCAGTACTTC CASSPITGRLANEQYF TRBJ2-7 TRBV11-2 . .
TGTGCCAGCAGTGCCTATTTACAGGGGGGAAGAATGAACACTGAAGCTTTCTTT CASSAYLQGGRMNTEAFF TRBJ1-1 TRBV6-1 TRBD1 .
TGTGCCAGCAGCACCCCGGGGGTACTAGCCGTAGATACGCAGTATTTT CASSTPGVLAVDTQYF TRBJ2-3 TRBV28 . .
TGTGCCAGTAGTATAATGGGGACAGCCAACTATGGCTACACCTTC CASSIMGTANYGYTF TRBJ1-2 TRBV19 TRBD1 .
TGCGCCAGCAGCTATCAGGGGACTAGCGGGAGTAGCGGTGAGCAGTTCTTC CASSYQGTSGSSGEQFF TRBJ2-1 TRBV5-1 TRBD2 .